Below are 10 T cell receptor beta chains sequenced from a single sample in a study of blood T cell repertoires in COVID-19. Here immunoSEQ multiplex PCR was the method, and the copy in TCRdb shows in-frame clones only, minus some. The sample has about 390,000 clones, more than 75% seen once; the top ten hold about 10%. Material for sequencing was PBMCs or T cells enriched from blood (not recorded which). The receptors derive from a woman in her fifties or sixties who had recovered from COVID-19.

The gene calls are TRBV2 and TRBJ1-5; 7 bases align to TRBD1. V dropped 4 bases and J dropped 5; count of bases not matched to a gene: 2. CDR3 length: 13 residues. The germline V gene encodes CDR1 SNHLY and CDR2 FYNNEI. The CDR3 sequence: CASSGDSYQPQHF. CDR3 nucleotide sequence: TGTGCCAGCAGTGGGGACAGCTATCAGCCCCAGCATTTT.

The chain employs TRBV5-1 and TRBJ2-3, with 8 bases fitting TRBD1. This CDR3 has 15 amino acids. Unmatched junction bases numbered 6, after V lost 4 bases and J lost 2 bases. The germline CDR1 and CDR2 sequences are SGHRS and YFSETQ. The CDR3 loop is CASSIPTGDTDTQYF. The CDR3, as DNA: TGCGCCAGCAGCATACCGACAGGGGACACAGATACGCAGTATTTT.

V and J are TRBV27 and TRBJ1-6; D remains ambiguous. Germline-derived CDR1 and CDR2 are MNHEY and SMNVEV (reference sequence). The CDR3 runs 14 residues. The V end lost 2 bases, the J end lost 9 bases, and 11 bases lay between the germline ends. For the CDR3, the DNA is TGTGCCAGCAGTTTAGGCCCTTCTTCTTCACCCCTCCACTTT. Translating it yields CASSLGPSSSPLHF.

The J gene is TRBJ2-6, the V gene TRBV18; 12 bases are shared with TRBD2. CDR1 and CDR2 (germline): KGHSH, LQKENI. The junction had 10 bases not matched to a gene; V was cut back by 4 bases and J by 0 bases. CDR3 size: 20 residues. DNA for the CDR3: TGTGCCAGCTCACGATATTCCCCGGGACTAGCGGGCTCTGGGGCCAACGTCCTGACTTTC. It yields the protein CASSRYSPGLAGSGANVLTF.

The V call is TRBV7-2, the J call TRBJ2-1; 14 bases are shared with TRBD2. V shed 6 bases, J shed 7 bases, and the junction held 8 bases outside the gene matches. Germline V gene lookup returns CDR1 SGHTA and CDR2 FQGNSA. The CDR3 sequence is 16 residues long. CDR3 amino acids: CASSRRGTSGGNEQFF. The DNA for the CDR3 is TGTGCCAGCAGTCGTAGAGGGACTAGCGGGGGTAATGAGCAGTTCTTC.

This clone occurred once. The J gene is TRBJ1-3, the V gene TRBV2, with 7 bases that match TRBD1. V trimming: 4 bases; J trimming: 4 bases; junction bases outside the gene matches: 1. The CDR3 is 13 amino acids. Germline CDR1 and CDR2: SNHLY and FYNNEI. CDR3 protein: CASSGQGGNTIYF. DNA for the CDR3: TGTGCCAGCAGTGGACAGGGCGGAAACACCATATATTTT.

V and J are TRBV28 and TRBJ1-6; 8 bases are a match to TRBD1. The junction had 5 bases not matched to a gene; V was cut back by 5 bases and J by 8 bases. CDR3 length: 14 residues. Germline V gene sequence: CDR1 MDHEN, CDR2 SYDVKM. The CDR3: CASSRTGQDSPLHF. The CDR3 region has the DNA TGTGCCAGCAGTCGGACAGGGCAGGATTCACCCCTCCACTTT.

This chain connects TRBV10-3 to TRBJ2-3; weak D call: TRBD2 (5 bases). The germline V and J ends were trimmed by 2 bases and 5 bases, with 17 bases remaining between them. The germline gives CDR1 ENHRY, CDR2 SYGVKD. CDR3 length: 16 residues. The CDR3 protein is CAISERLASMEDTQYF. The CDR3 DNA is TGTGCCATCAGTGAGAGGCTAGCTAGTATGGAAGATACGCAGTATTTT.

This sequence joins TRBV11-3 and TRBJ1-5; unclear D gene. The germline CDR1 and CDR2 sequences are SGHNT and YENEEA. V lost 3 bases and J 4 bases, leaving 19 bases between the germline ends. CDR3 length: 17 amino acids. The CDR3 spells CASSFPVRREPNQPQHF. CDR3 nucleotides: TGTGCCAGCAGCTTTCCGGTGAGGAGGGAGCCTAATCAGCCCCAGCATTTT.

The chain uses TRBV5-1 and TRBJ2-5, with D possibly TRBD1 on 5 matching bases. Germline lookup yields CDR1 SGHRS and CDR2 YFSETQ. The V end lost 0 bases, the J end lost 4 bases, and 10 bases lay between the germline ends. The CDR3 spans 14 residues. CDR3: CASSLEGRRETQYF. Written as DNA, the CDR3 is TGCGCCAGCAGCTTGGAGGGGCGACGAGAGACCCAGTACTTC. The complete variable domain, with remaining parts taken from reference TRBV5-1 and TRBJ2-5, reads KAGVTQTPRYLIKTRGQQVTLSCSPISGHRSVSWYQQTPGQGLQFLFEYFSETQRNKGNFPGRFSGRQFSNSRSEMNVSTLELGDSALYLCASSLEGRRETQYFGPGTRLLVL.